The next 20 T cell receptor beta chains were all read from a single sample in a study of breast tumors, draining lymph nodes, adjacent tissues. TCRdb reanalysed the multiplex PCR reads using MiXCR and keeps one entry per CDR3 protein. Here the sample spans about 200,000 distinct CDR3 sequences, 25% to 40% being singletons. Axillary draining lymph nodes of breast cancer patients supplied the node samples. The sample comprised axillary lymph node tissue. Receptors were obtained from a female donor with breast cancer. Some clones in this sample may be carry-over from other donors' samples.

This clonotype was counted ten times or more. This chain connects TRBV5-4 to TRBJ2-7, with 10 bases matching TRBD2. Per germline, CDR1 SGHNT and CDR2 YYREEE (reference sequence). V shed 4 bases, J shed 2 bases, and the junction held 6 bases outside the gene matches. This CDR3 spans 15 amino acids. The DNA of the CDR3 is TGTGCCAGCAGCACCTACACTAGCGGGACCTACGAGCAGTACTTC. Its translation: CASSTYTSGTYEQYF. The full variable domain, in which reference TRBV5-4 and TRBJ2-7 provide the parts outside the CDR3, is ETGVTQSPTHLIKTRGQQVTLRCSSQSGHNTVSWYQQALGQGPQFIFQYYREEENGRGNFPPRFSGLQFPNYSSELNVNALELDDSALYLCASSTYTSGTYEQYFGPGTRLTVT.

This clonotype was recorded at least ten times. The genes are TRBV6-6 and TRBJ1-5; D is ambiguous. V was shortened by 7 bases and J by 2 bases, with 15 bases between the two germline ends. The germline CDR1 and CDR2 sequences are MNHNY and SVGAGI (reference sequence). The CDR3 runs 15 residues. CDR3 region: CASTTRVKGNQPQHF. The CDR3 DNA reads TGTGCCAGCACCACAAGGGTGAAGGGCAATCAGCCCCAGCATTTT.

This clonotype was seen repeatedly, ten times or more. The chain couples TRBV6-6 to TRBJ2-3, with D possibly matching TRBD1 (6 bases). V lost 6 bases to trimming and J lost 0 bases, with 10 bases between them. The CDR3 consists of 14 residues. Germline CDR1 MNHNY, CDR2 SVGAGI (reference sequence). The CDR3 protein is CASRAQGSTDTQYF. CDR3 DNA sequence: TGTGCCAGCAGGGCACAGGGAAGCACAGATACGCAGTATTTT.

In its sample, this clonotype was seen many times. The chain joins TRBV5-4 to TRBJ2-1; D is perhaps TRBD2 (7 bases). The CDR3 loop spans 14 amino acids. V shed 2 bases and J shed 6 bases, with 12 bases lying between them. From germline, CDR1 is SGHNT and CDR2 YYREEE (reference sequence). CDR3 amino acids: CASSFGGAGNEQFF. The CDR3 DNA sequence: TGTGCCAGCAGCTTTGGGGGGGCCGGCAATGAGCAGTTCTTC.

Ten or more counts support this clonotype. J is TRBJ2-1 and V is TRBV7-2; 14 nucleotides line up with TRBD2. Per germline, CDR1 SGHTA and CDR2 FQGNSA. J lost 7 bases, V lost 3 bases, and 14 bases had no gene match. The CDR3 extends over 19 amino acids. This CDR3 reads CASSFGTSGSRKYENEQFF. CDR3 nucleotide sequence: TGTGCCAGCAGCTTTGGGACTAGCGGGAGCCGGAAGTACGAAAATGAGCAGTTCTTC.

This clonotype was recorded at least ten times. The V and J genes are TRBV7-6 and TRBJ2-5, with D tentatively TRBD2 (6 bases). The CDR3 contains 14 residues. Germline V gene sequence: CDR1 SGHVS, CDR2 FNYEAQ. V lost 1 base and J 1 base, leaving 7 bases between the germline ends. CDR3 coding DNA: TGTGCCAGCAGCTTAGGGACTATCCAAGAGACCCAGTACTTC. Its translation is CASSLGTIQETQYF.

This clonotype has ten or more counts. J is TRBJ2-7 and V is TRBV7-2, with TRBD2 as a possible D gene (6 bases). The V gene's germline CDR1 is SGHTA and CDR2 FQGNSA. V lost 5 bases and J lost 3, with 14 bases in between. The CDR3 loop spans 14 amino acids. The chain's CDR3 is CASSATGGDYEQYF. The CDR3 bases are TGTGCCAGCAGCGCAACCGGGGGAGACTACGAGCAGTACTTC.

This clonotype appeared a single time. A much larger clone lies one base from this, so it may be a read error. The rearrangement joins TRBV4-1 to TRBJ2-5; D may be TRBD2 (7 bases). Germline CDR1 is MGHRA and CDR2 is YSYEKL. V dropped 7 bases and J dropped 4 bases, with 16 bases sitting between them. This CDR3 region has 14 residues. CDR3 DNA sequence: TGCGCCAGCAAGGGGACTAAGGGGGGAGAGACCCAGTACTTC. It encodes CASKGTKGGETQYF.

This clonotype showed up just a few times. The chain links TRBV27 to TRBJ2-3; 11 bases line up with TRBD2. The CDR3 has 14 amino acids. Germline-derived CDR1 and CDR2 are MNHEY and SMNVEV (reference sequence). CDR3 coding DNA: TGTGTCGCAAGGGGACTAGCGGCCACAGATACGCAGTATTTT. Translated, it gives CVARGLAATDTQYF.

This clonotype was counted many times. The V gene is TRBV3-1, the J gene TRBJ1-2, with D tentatively TRBD1 (6 bases). CDR1 LGHDT and CDR2 YNNKEL come from the germline V gene (reference sequence). V was trimmed by 1 base and J by 4 bases, leaving 13 bases between them. The CDR3 is made up of 15 amino acids. The CDR3 sequence: CASSQGPGGSYGYTF. The CDR3 DNA follows: TGTGCCAGCAGCCAAGGGCCCGGGGGCAGCTATGGCTACACCTTC. The full variable domain, in which reference TRBV3-1 and TRBJ1-2 provide the parts outside the CDR3, is DTAVSQTPKYLVTQMGNDKSIKCEQNLGHDTMYWYKQDSKKFLKIMFSYNNKELIINETVPNRFSPKSPDKAHLNLHINSLELGDSAVYFCASSQGPGGSYGYTFGSGTRLTVV.

This clonotype was seen ten or more times. The J gene is TRBJ2-1, the V gene TRBV7-9; D remains unclear. The CDR3 runs 11 residues. Germline V CDR1 and CDR2: SEHNR, FQNEAQ (reference sequence). V dropped 5 bases and J dropped 6 bases, with 5 bases sitting between them. This CDR3 reads CASSLSNEQFF. The CDR3 bases are TGTGCCAGCAGCCTGAGCAATGAGCAGTTCTTC.

V usage is TRBV29-1 and J usage is TRBJ2-1; D tentatively reads TRBD1 or TRBD2 (5 bases each). Per the germline V gene, CDR1 is SQVTM and CDR2 is ANQGSEA. Trimming took off 4 bases at V and 8 bases at J, with 18 bases between the two ends. The CDR3 length is 14 residues. CDR3 coding DNA: TGCAGCGTTGTTTACTACTTAGGGACCGATGAGCAGTTCTTC. Translated: CSVVYYLGTDEQFF.

There are many counts of this clonotype. This chain joins TRBV9 and TRBJ2-1; TRBD1 is a possible D gene (7 bases). Germline V gives CDR1 SGDLS, CDR2 YYNGEE. This CDR3 is built from 15 residues. V lost 2 bases and J 10 bases, leaving 19 bases between the germline ends. CDR3 in amino acids: CASSVGGQTPREQFF. Here the CDR3 DNA reads TGTGCCAGCAGCGTCGGGGGACAGACCCCACGGGAGCAGTTCTTC.

The rearrangement joins TRBV11-2 to TRBJ1-3; D is possibly TRBD1 (6 bases). V lost 5 bases, J lost 1 base, and 15 bases lay in between. Germline CDR1 SGHAT, CDR2 FQNNGV. This CDR3 has 16 residues. DNA for the CDR3: TGTGCCAGCAGCCCACGGGCAGGGGTGTCTGGAAACACCATATATTTT. It translates to CASSPRAGVSGNTIYF.

The gene calls are TRBV18 and TRBJ2-6; 7 bases match TRBD2. Unmatched junction bases numbered 3, after V lost 4 bases and J lost 3 bases. The CDR3 is 15 residues long. The germline V gene encodes CDR1 KGHSH and CDR2 LQKENI. This chain's CDR3 is CASSQTSSGANVLTF. CDR3 nucleotide sequence: TGTGCCAGCTCACAGACTAGCAGTGGGGCCAACGTCCTGACTTTC. Full variable domain (remainder filled in from reference TRBV18 and TRBJ2-6): NAGVMQNPRHLVRRRGQEARLRCSPMKGHSHVYWYRQLPEEGLKFMVYLQKENIIDESGMPKERFSAEFPKEGPSILRIQQVVRGDSAAYFCASSQTSSGANVLTFGAGSRLTVL.

Details on this clonotype: A read error may explain this, as a much larger clone is one base away. The V gene is TRBV12-3 or TRBV12-4, the J gene TRBJ1-2; tentative D call: TRBD1 (5 bases). Trimming shortened V by 3 bases and J by 4 bases, and 15 bases separated the two germline ends. The CDR3 is 15 residues long. This CDR3 is CASSFTSLDSYGYTF. The CDR3 DNA sequence: TGTGCCAGCAGTTTCACTTCCTTAGACAGCTATGGCTACACCTTC.

This clonotype appeared a few times. The CDR3 region is CASSLTSGMAKNIQYF. CDR3 bases: TGCGCCAGCAGCTTGACTAGCGGGATGGCCAAAAACATTCAGTACTTC. The genes are TRBV5-1 and TRBJ2-4, with 10 bases lining up with TRBD2. Trimming removed 1 base from V and 1 base from J; junction bases left unmatched: 2. This CDR3 is 16 amino acids long. Germline values: CDR1 SGHRS, CDR2 YFSETQ.

This clonotype was counted a few times. The chain carries TRBV19 and TRBJ2-3; 10 bases map to TRBD2. Trimming cost V 5 bases and J 11 bases; bases outside gene matches: 10. CDR3 length equals 14 residues. Germline assignment: CDR1 LNHDA and CDR2 SQIVND (reference sequence). CDR3 in DNA: TGTGCCAGTAGTTTCAGCGGGGGGGCTTATGAGCAGTATTTT. It yields the protein CASSFSGGAYEQYF.

This clonotype showed up many times. This chain links TRBV19 with TRBJ2-1; D ambiguous. The CDR3 length is 14 residues. The germline V and J ends were trimmed by 1 base and 2 bases, with 6 bases remaining between them. Germline CDR1 is LNHDA and CDR2 is SQIVND (reference sequence). The CDR3 nucleotides read TGTGCCAGTAGTATAGGAGCCCCCTACAATGAGCAGTTCTTC. It is translated as CASSIGAPYNEQFF.

This clonotype was counted many times. This chain connects TRBV7-8 to TRBJ2-7; unclear D gene. Deletions cut 5 bases from V and 2 bases from J, with 7 bases between. CDR1 and CDR2 from the germline V gene are SGHVS and FQNEAQ. This CDR3 has 12 amino acids. In DNA form, the CDR3 reads TGTGCCAGCAGCCATCCAGCCTACGAGCAGTACTTC. Protein product: CASSHPAYEQYF.